These 14 T cell receptor beta chains share one sample of origin, sequenced in a study of neurological immune-mediated disorders (dated by TCRdb to the late 2010s). The library was built by means of 5' RACE. Sequencing was performed on an Illumina HiSeq 2500. TCRdb redid the processing of the public reads, applying fastp at Q25 and MiXCR, and retained in-frame beta chains. Rows matching on CDR3 protein sequence are summarized as one entry with the most common DNA and genes. This sample comprises 45,000 to 55,000 distinct CDR3 sequences, about 3.5% of them detected only once. The top ten constitute about 6.3% of the sample. The specimen was PBMCs. Receptors originate from a man aged 40-50 years with multiple sclerosis.

This clonotype was seen repeatedly, ten times or more. This chain links TRBV13 with TRBJ1-2; possibly TRBD1 for D (5 bases). The CDR3 contains 13 residues. The germline V and J ends were trimmed by 1 base and 4 bases, with 7 bases remaining between them. Germline V gives CDR1 PRHDT, CDR2 FYEKMQ (reference sequence). The CDR3 nucleotides are TGTGCCAGCAGCTTAGAGGACACCTATGGCTACACCTTC. It specifies CASSLEDTYGYTF.

At least ten counts were recorded for this clonotype. This chain joins TRBV29-1 and TRBJ1-3; D not certain. This CDR3 region has 14 residues. V was cut by 1 base and J by 4 bases, with 11 bases left in between. Germline loops: CDR1 SQVTM, CDR2 ANQGSEA. The CDR3 bases are TGCAGCGTTGAAGTTAGCCGCAACGGAAACACCATATATTTT. Translation: CSVEVSRNGNTIYF.

In its sample, this clonotype was seen many times. The V and J genes are TRBV6-5 and TRBJ2-1, with TRBD1 matching over 7 bases. This CDR3 has 15 residues. V was pared by 2 bases and J by 8 bases, with 9 bases of the junction left unmatched. Germline V gene data show CDR1 as MNHEY and CDR2 as SVGAGI. The CDR3 DNA sequence: TGTGCCAGCAGTTACGTAGCAGGGGGTACGGATGAGCAGTTCTTC. Residues: CASSYVAGGTDEQFF.

This clonotype occurred a few times. The chain couples TRBV7-9 to TRBJ2-7; D perhaps matches TRBD2 (5 bases). The CDR3 contains 13 residues. V shed 3 bases and J shed 2 bases, with 8 bases lying between them. The germline V gene has CDR1 SEHNR and CDR2 FQNEAQ (reference sequence). The CDR3 is CASSFDGTYEQYF. The CDR3 coding sequence is TGTGCCAGCAGCTTTGACGGGACCTACGAGCAGTACTTC.

In regard to this clonotype: One base away lies a much larger clone, so this may be a sequencing read error. This rearrangement joins TRBV21-1 to TRBJ1-5; whether TRBD1, the table's D call, matches the DNA was not checked. TRBV21-1 is annotated as a pseudogene. CDR3 length equals 15 residues. The CDR3 DNA reads TGTGCCAGCAGCAAAGACCCCCGAGGGAATCAGCCCCAGAATTTT. It specifies CASSKDPRGNQPQNF.

Ten or more counts support this clonotype. This rearrangement joins TRBV14 to TRBJ2-2, with 9 bases that match TRBD2. CDR3 length equals 19 residues. Looked up from germline, CDR1 is SGHDN and CDR2 is FVKESK. V lost 1 base, J lost 0 bases, and 9 bases stayed unmatched. The CDR3 nucleotides read TGTGCCAGCAGCCAAGGAAGGCTAGCGGGGAGATCGAACACCGGGGAGCTGTTTTTT. This translates into CASSQGRLAGRSNTGELFF.

The sample holds many counts of this clonotype. The rearrangement uses TRBV6-6 and TRBJ2-5; no clear D gene. Per the germline V gene, CDR1 is MNHNY and CDR2 is SVGAGI (reference sequence). The V gene lost 8 bases and the J gene lost 4 bases, with 14 bases spanning the gap. The CDR3 has 13 residues. The CDR3 loop is CASLRAVRETQYF. DNA of the CDR3: TGTGCCAGCTTACGGGCCGTTCGAGAGACCCAGTACTTC.

By share, this clonotype counts as medium-sized. The chain couples TRBV24-1 to TRBJ2-2; no firm D call. Germline-derived CDR1 and CDR2 are KGHDR and SFDVKD. Trimming cost V 3 bases and J 7 bases, with 17 bases left between them. The CDR3 contains 16 residues. The CDR3 DNA sequence: TGTGCCACCAGTGATCCCGGAGAAGGGATAAACGGGGAGCTGTTTTTT. Protein product: CATSDPGEGINGELFF.

This clonotype was observed many times. The rearrangement uses TRBV29-1 and TRBJ1-4; 11 bases fit TRBD1. The CDR3 spans 13 residues. V shed 4 bases, J shed 7 bases, and the junction held 2 bases outside the gene matches. Germline lookup yields CDR1 SQVTM and CDR2 ANQGSEA. CDR3 in DNA: TGCAGCGTTGCGGACAGGGGGCTTGAAAAACTGTTTTTT. Its protein is CSVADRGLEKLFF.

This clonotype occurred many times. The chain combines TRBV12-3 or TRBV12-4 with TRBJ2-7; TRBD2 aligns across 7 bases. J lost 0 bases, V lost 2 bases, and 7 bases had no gene match. The CDR3 is 16 amino acids. The CDR3 here is CASSLSGDYNSYEQYF. The CDR3 DNA is TGTGCCAGCAGTTTATCCGGGGACTACAACTCCTACGAGCAGTACTTC.

This clonotype occurred many times. CDR3 residues: CAWSYVGGDTGELFF. DNA for the CDR3: TGTGCCTGGAGTTACGTGGGGGGGGACACCGGGGAGCTGTTTTTT. The chain has TRBV30 and TRBJ2-2; 7 bases are a match to TRBD2. From germline, CDR1 is GTSNPN and CDR2 SVGIG (reference sequence). The CDR3 contains 15 residues. Losses at the gene ends were 2 bases for V and 3 bases for J; bases not matched to a gene: 6.

This clonotype was counted ten times or more. The chain joins TRBV5-1 to TRBJ1-5; a possible D gene is TRBD1 (6 bases). From germline, CDR1 is SGHRS and CDR2 YFSETQ. Trimming removed 0 bases from V and 4 bases from J, with 8 bases in between. The CDR3 runs 14 residues. This chain's CDR3 is CASSLEGVNQPQHF. CDR3 nucleotides: TGCGCCAGCAGCTTGGAGGGGGTAAATCAGCCCCAGCATTTT.

This clonotype was counted at least ten times. This chain connects TRBV4-1 to TRBJ2-7; possible D gene TRBD1, 6 bases. The CDR3 length is 18 residues. The germline CDR1 and CDR2 sequences are MGHRA and YSYEKL. Trimming removed 0 bases from V and 0 bases from J, with 18 bases in between. The CDR3 loop is CASSQDRTPTGFSYEQYF. The DNA of the CDR3 is TGCGCCAGCAGCCAAGATCGGACCCCGACAGGTTTCTCCTACGAGCAGTACTTC.

This clonotype showed up many times. The chain couples TRBV12-3 or TRBV12-4 to TRBJ1-5, with 7 bases matching TRBD1. The CDR3 extends over 14 amino acids. J was trimmed by 7 bases and V by 7 bases; bases with no gene match: 10. The CDR3 spells CASTGTGERQPQHF. The CDR3 bases are TGTGCCAGCACCGGAACAGGGGAGAGACAGCCCCAGCATTTT.